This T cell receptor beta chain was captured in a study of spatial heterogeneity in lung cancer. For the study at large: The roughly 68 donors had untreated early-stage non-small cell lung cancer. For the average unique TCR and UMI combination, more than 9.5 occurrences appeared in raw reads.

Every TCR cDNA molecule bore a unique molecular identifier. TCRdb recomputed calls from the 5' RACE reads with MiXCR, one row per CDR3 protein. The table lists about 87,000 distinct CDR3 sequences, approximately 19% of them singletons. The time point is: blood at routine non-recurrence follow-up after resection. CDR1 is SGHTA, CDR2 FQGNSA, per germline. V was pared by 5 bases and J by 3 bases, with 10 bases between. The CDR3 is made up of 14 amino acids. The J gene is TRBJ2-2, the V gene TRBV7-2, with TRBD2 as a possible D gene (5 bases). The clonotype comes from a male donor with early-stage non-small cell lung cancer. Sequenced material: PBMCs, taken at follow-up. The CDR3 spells CASSTGIYTGELFF. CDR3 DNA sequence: TGTGCCAGCAGCACGGGAATCTACACCGGGGAGCTGTTTTTT.